Sequencing of this TCR beta chain was carried out in a study of T cell repertoires in cytomegalovirus infection. TCRdb redid the calling of the reads with MiXCR, one entry per CDR3 protein. The sample has approximately 260,000 distinct CDR3 sequences, around 20% seen once. Germline V gives CDR1 SGDLS, CDR2 YYNGEE. The CDR3 is made up of 16 amino acids. V was clipped by 3 bases and J by 4 bases; unmatched bases: 4. In regard to this clonotype: Its cognate antigen is unknown.

This rearrangement joins TRBV9 to TRBJ2-3; 14 bases map to TRBD2. The specimen was cultured PBMCs, collected from culture after CMV antigen stimulation. The receptor was derived from a human donor in good health (CMV status not recorded). Some clones in this sample may be carry-over from other donors' samples. The CDR3 region is CASSGGLAGAADTQYF. CDR3 nucleotides: TGTGCCAGCAGCGGGGGACTAGCGGGAGCGGCAGATACGCAGTATTTT.